Below, 32 T cell receptor beta chains from the same sample are listed, as sequenced in a study of T-cell reconstitution after alpha-beta-depleted transplantation in children. Unique molecular identifiers featured in how the TCRbeta library was prepared. TCRdb used MiXCR to reprocess the PCR reads, holding one entry per CDR3 protein. The repertoire has 450,000 to 600,000 distinct CDR3 sequences, about 30% of them found once; the top ten carry 2% to 3%. Source: PBMCs from the stem cell graft donor, taken from the stem cell graft. The source is a human donor who donated a stem cell graft to a child with aplastic anemia.

The rearrangement joins TRBV6-1 to TRBJ2-1; 7 positions match TRBD1. Germline loops: CDR1 MNHNS, CDR2 SASEGT. V lost 6 bases and J lost 4; bases outside the gene matches: 9. This CDR3 contains 15 residues. CDR3 sequence: CASRPDRAEYNEQFF. DNA of the CDR3: TGTGCCAGCAGACCCGACAGGGCAGAATACAATGAGCAGTTCTTC.

The chain uses TRBV6-5 and TRBJ2-3; D remains unclear. The V and J ends lost 5 bases and 0 bases respectively, with 12 bases between them. The CDR3 consists of 15 residues. CDR1 and CDR2 (germline): MNHEY, SVGAGI. CDR3 bases: TGTGCCAGCAGTCACGGACCTACTAGCACAGATACGCAGTATTTT. As protein: CASSHGPTSTDTQYF.

The CDR3 reads CASIAGLYNEQFF. The DNA of the CDR3 is TGTGCCAGCATTGCGGGACTCTACAATGAGCAGTTCTTC. The chain joins TRBV6-2 or TRBV6-3 to TRBJ2-1, with D perhaps TRBD2 (6 bases). From germline, CDR1 is MNHEY and CDR2 SVGEGT. The CDR3 loop spans 13 amino acids. V shed 7 bases and J shed 3 bases, with 10 bases lying between them.

This clonotype occurred a few times. The chain couples TRBV29-1 to TRBJ2-3, with TRBD1 identical over 8 bases. The CDR3 loop spans 14 amino acids. CDR1 SQVTM and CDR2 ANQGSEA come from the germline V gene. V shed 2 bases, J shed 5 bases, and the junction held 6 bases outside the gene matches. The CDR3 region has the DNA TGCAGCGTTGAAATGGACAGGGAGGTAGATACGCAGTATTTT. Protein product: CSVEMDREVDTQYF.

This clonotype was observed a few times. The chain recombines TRBV29-1 with TRBJ2-3, with 9 positions matching TRBD2. Germline V gene lookup returns CDR1 SQVTM and CDR2 ANQGSEA. J gave up 5 bases and V 3 bases, and 6 bases lay outside the gene matches. The CDR3 runs 14 residues. The CDR3 DNA follows: TGCAGCGTTGAGGGCGGGAGGGTCAGAGATACGCAGTATTTT. Its protein product is CSVEGGRVRDTQYF.

This chain uses TRBV6-4 with TRBJ1-2; 9 nucleotides align to TRBD1. Germline-derived CDR1 and CDR2 are MRHNA and SNTAGT. The length of the CDR3 is 15 residues. The V gene end was trimmed by 3 bases and the J gene end by 4 bases; junction bases not matched to a gene: 6. The CDR3 protein is CASSDSGTGTYGYTF. CDR3 DNA: TGTGCCAGCAGTGATAGTGGGACAGGGACCTATGGCTACACCTTC.

This clonotype turned up a few times. The genes are TRBV11-2 and TRBJ1-4; D is ambiguous. From germline, CDR1 is SGHAT and CDR2 FQNNGV. Trimming took 0 bases from V and 1 from J, leaving 3 bases between them. The CDR3 has 14 residues. CDR3 in DNA: TGTGCCAGCAGCTTAGAAAGAACTAATGAAAAACTGTTTTTT. This gives the protein CASSLERTNEKLFF.

The V gene is TRBV30, the J gene TRBJ1-6, with D tentatively TRBD1 (5 bases). CDR3 size: 13 residues. CDR1 is GTSNPN, CDR2 SVGIG, per germline (reference sequence). V shed 5 bases and J shed 7 bases, with 12 bases lying between them. CDR3 amino acids: CAWAETDNSPLHF. CDR3 nucleotides: TGTGCCTGGGCGGAGACAGACAATTCACCCCTCCACTTT. Full variable domain (remainder filled in from reference TRBV30 and TRBJ1-6): SQTIHQWPATLVQPVGSPLSLECTVEGTSNPNLYWYRQAAGRGLQLLFYSVGIGQISSEVPQNLSASRPQDRQFILSSKKLLLSDSGFYLCAWAETDNSPLHFGNGTRLTVT.

This rearrangement joins TRBV11-2 to TRBJ1-3, with D unclear. The germline V gene has CDR1 SGHAT and CDR2 FQNNGV. This CDR3 spans 19 amino acids. Trimming stripped 0 bases from V and 1 base from J, with 19 bases between. This chain's CDR3 is CASSLENGYSRLSGNTIYF. In nucleotides, the CDR3 is TGTGCCAGCAGCTTAGAAAATGGGTACAGTAGATTATCTGGAAACACCATATATTTT. The full variable domain, rest sourced from reference TRBV11-2 and TRBJ1-3, is EAGVAQSPRYKIIEKRQSVAFWCNPISGHATLYWYQQILGQGPKLLIQFQNNGVVDDSQLPKDRFSAERLKGVDSTLKIQPAKLEDSAVYLCASSLENGYSRLSGNTIYFGEGSWLTVV.

The chain carries TRBV4-3 and TRBJ2-1, with D maybe TRBD2 (5 bases). V was cut by 1 base and J by 7 bases, with 11 bases left in between. Germline-derived CDR1 and CDR2 are LGHNA and YSLEER. The CDR3 extends over 14 amino acids. The CDR3 nucleotides read TGCGCCAGCAGCCAAGGAGTGTCGGGGAATGAGCAGTTCTTC. Translation: CASSQGVSGNEQFF.

The V call is TRBV5-4, the J call TRBJ2-2; D may be TRBD2 (7 bases). Germline V gives CDR1 SGHNT, CDR2 YYREEE (reference sequence). The CDR3 loop spans 15 amino acids. Trimming stripped 4 bases from V and 3 bases from J, with 13 bases between. CDR3 residues: CASSEGGVYTGELFF. The CDR3 coding sequence is TGTGCCAGCAGCGAGGGGGGGGTGTACACCGGGGAGCTGTTTTTT.

J is TRBJ1-1 and V is TRBV28; D gene unclear. The germline CDR1 and CDR2 sequences are MDHEN and SYDVKM. The CDR3 contains 13 residues. V shed 7 bases and J shed 0 bases, with 9 bases lying between them. This CDR3 reads CASTLGVNTEAFF. In DNA form, the CDR3 reads TGTGCCAGCACCTTAGGCGTGAACACTGAAGCTTTCTTT.

This clonotype was seen more than once but under ten times. This chain connects TRBV30 to TRBJ2-7; the D is unclear. Germline lookup yields CDR1 GTSNPN and CDR2 SVGIG (reference sequence). The CDR3 sequence is 13 residues long. The V end was cut by 2 bases, the J end by 7 bases, with 15 bases between. CDR3 in amino acids: CAWSSGPGWEQYV. In DNA form, the CDR3 reads TGTGCCTGGAGTTCTGGACCGGGCTGGGAGCAGTACGTC.

The chain recombines TRBV7-2 with TRBJ2-7; TRBD1 agrees at 7 bases. J lost 7 bases, V lost 0 bases, and 9 bases had no gene match. CDR3 length: 15 residues. Per germline, CDR1 SGHTA and CDR2 FQGNSA. The CDR3 region has the DNA TGTGCCAGCAGCTTAGCGCTGGACAGGTCTAAGGAGCAGTACTTC. Its protein is CASSLALDRSKEQYF.

This clonotype was observed a few times. The chain recombines TRBV27 with TRBJ2-3, with 8 bases aligning to TRBD1. The CDR3 covers 14 residues. Losses at the gene ends were 9 bases for V and 2 bases for J; bases not matched to a gene: 7. Germline CDR1 reads MNHEY; CDR2 reads SMNVEV (reference sequence). The CDR3: CASRQGTVTDTQYF. The CDR3 nucleotides read TGTGCCAGTAGACAGGGGACGGTCACAGATACGCAGTATTTT.

This chain joins TRBV18 and TRBJ1-3, with a possible D match to TRBD1 (6 bases). Germline CDR1 and CDR2: KGHSH and LQKENI. V lost 3 bases and J lost 2, with 11 bases in between. The CDR3 loop spans 15 amino acids. CDR3 sequence: CASSPEAGAGNTIYF. Here the CDR3 DNA reads TGTGCCAGCTCACCTGAGGCAGGGGCTGGAAACACCATATATTTT.

This clonotype occurred a few times. The V and J genes are TRBV1 and TRBJ1-1. TRBV1 is marked as a pseudogene. The CDR3 has 16 residues. The CDR3 sequence is CTSSQGAGCYSTEAFF. CDR3 DNA: TGCACCAGCAGCCAAGGGGCAGGGTGTTATAGCACTGAAGCTTTCTTT.

This clonotype was recorded a few times. V gene TRBV6-1 combines with J gene TRBJ1-5; 7 positions agree with TRBD1. Germline assignment: CDR1 MNHNS and CDR2 SASEGT. This CDR3 comprises 13 residues. J gave up 7 bases and V 6 bases, and 6 bases lay outside the gene matches. The CDR3: CASRGGAGQPQHF. The DNA of the CDR3 is TGTGCCAGCAGAGGGGGCGCCGGGCAGCCCCAGCATTTT.

The chain links TRBV20-1 to TRBJ2-2; 8 bases map to TRBD2. Germline V gives CDR1 DFQATT, CDR2 SNEGSKA (reference sequence). The CDR3 runs to 16 residues. With V trimmed by 6 bases and J by 0 bases, 9 bases remained unmatched. The CDR3 DNA reads TGCAGTGCAAACCGACTAGCGAGCCCGAACACCGGGGAGCTGTTTTTT. Protein product: CSANRLASPNTGELFF.

About this clonotype: One end of the junction does not line up with germline, which may come from a read error. The chain couples TRBV7-8 to TRBJ1-5; D uncertain. Germline loops: CDR1 SGHVS, CDR2 FQNEAQ. The CDR3 length is 16 residues. The CDR3 spells CASKPESPGREEPHHF. CDR3 sequence (DNA): TGTGCCAGCAAACCAGAATCCCCCGGGAGAGAGGAGCCCCATCATTTT.

This clonotype was recorded a few times. The chain links TRBV24-1 to TRBJ2-1, with D perhaps matching TRBD2 (6 bases). V lost 4 bases, J lost 3 bases, and 9 bases lay in between. CDR1 is KGHDR and CDR2 is SFDVKD in the germline V gene. This CDR3 contains 14 residues. The CDR3 nucleotides read TGTGCCACCAGTGACACCGGGGGCTACAATGAGCAGTTCTTC. Translation gives CATSDTGGYNEQFF.

This chain connects TRBV20-1 to TRBJ1-3; no clear D. Germline V lookup: CDR1 DFQATT, CDR2 SNEGSKA (reference sequence). The CDR3 loop spans 12 amino acids. Trimming removed 7 bases from V and 3 bases from J, with 10 bases in between. The DNA of the CDR3 is TGCAGTGTAAGGAATAGTGGAAACACCATATATTTT. Its translation is CSVRNSGNTIYF.

The chain recombines TRBV27 with TRBJ1-2, with 9 bases lining up with TRBD1. CDR3 length equals 15 residues. Germline V CDR1 and CDR2: MNHEY, SMNVEV (reference sequence). V lost 2 bases, J lost 6 bases, and 7 bases stayed unmatched. CDR3 sequence (DNA): TGTGCCAGCAGTTTAGGAGGGACAGGGAGGAATGGCTACACCTTC. Its protein product is CASSLGGTGRNGYTF.

The chain has TRBV18 and TRBJ2-5; D not resolved. The V gene's germline CDR1 is KGHSH and CDR2 LQKENI. This CDR3 is 14 amino acids long. V was trimmed by 1 base and J by 1 base, leaving 7 bases between them. The CDR3 reads CASSPRRVQETQYF. The CDR3 DNA reads TGTGCCAGCTCACCACGGAGAGTCCAAGAGACCCAGTACTTC.

J is TRBJ1-5 and V is TRBV4-2; tentative D call: TRBD1 (6 bases). Germline loops: CDR1 LGHNA, CDR2 YNFKEQ. V lost 2 bases, J lost 4 bases, and 12 bases lay in between. The CDR3 runs to 15 residues. The CDR3 region is CASSQRKTGNQPQHF. The DNA of the CDR3 is TGTGCCAGCAGCCAACGGAAAACAGGGAATCAGCCCCAGCATTTT.

Remarks on this clonotype: Mismatch with germline at one junction end may stem from a read error. The chain joins TRBV6-1 to TRBJ2-4; the D gene is possibly TRBD2 (6 bases). The germline CDR1 and CDR2 sequences are MNHNS and SASEGT. The CDR3 runs to 14 residues. DNA for the CDR3: TGTGCCATAGACGTGGGGGAGGCCAAAAACAGTCAGTACTTC. This codes for CAIDVGEAKNSQYF.

The chain carries TRBV28 and TRBJ1-2, with D maybe TRBD1 (6 bases). V was clipped by 8 bases and J by 3 bases, with 19 bases between them. This CDR3 spans 15 amino acids. CDR1 and CDR2 (germline): MDHEN, SYDVKM. CDR3 amino acids: CASGSRQGQHYGYTF. The CDR3 nucleotides are TGTGCCAGCGGCTCCCGACAAGGACAGCACTATGGCTACACCTTC.

V and J are TRBV7-9 and TRBJ2-1, with D maybe TRBD1 (6 bases). The CDR3 has 17 amino acids. CDR1 and CDR2 from the germline V gene are SEHNR and FQNEAQ (reference sequence). V was shortened by 5 bases and J by 0 bases, with 17 bases between the two germline ends. Here the CDR3 reads CASSHNAQGSSYNEQFF. The CDR3 nucleotides are TGTGCCAGCAGCCATAATGCACAGGGAAGCTCCTACAATGAGCAGTTCTTC.

V and J are TRBV7-2 and TRBJ2-5; D is ambiguous. Trimming removed 1 base from V and 2 bases from J, with 11 bases in between. CDR1 SGHTA and CDR2 FQGNSA come from the germline V gene. The CDR3 covers 15 residues. The CDR3 spells CASSLVGRQQETQYF. The CDR3 DNA reads as TGTGCCAGCAGCTTAGTAGGACGGCAACAAGAGACCCAGTACTTC.

This chain links TRBV5-6 with TRBJ2-1, with D unresolved. Germline V gene lookup returns CDR1 SGHDT and CDR2 YYEEEE. Trimming took 7 bases from V and 0 from J, leaving 11 bases between them. This CDR3 has 14 amino acids. For the CDR3, the DNA is TGTGCCAGCGGTGACCCGAGCTCCTACAATGAGCAGTTCTTC. Translation gives CASGDPSSYNEQFF.

This clonotype was observed at least ten times. The chain employs TRBV7-2 and TRBJ2-3; possible D gene TRBD2, 6 bases. Looked up from germline, CDR1 is SGHTA and CDR2 is FQGNSA. V dropped 5 bases and J dropped 1 base, with 10 bases sitting between them. CDR3 size: 14 residues. CDR3 sequence: CASSPASGTDTQYF. In DNA form, the CDR3 reads TGTGCCAGCAGCCCGGCTAGCGGCACAGATACGCAGTATTTT.

J is TRBJ2-7 and V is TRBV29-1; a possible D gene is TRBD2 (6 bases). Germline lookup yields CDR1 SQVTM and CDR2 ANQGSEA. The V end was cut by 0 bases, the J end by 7 bases, with 19 bases between. This CDR3 comprises 15 residues. CDR3 in amino acids: CSVEDRGKVGGEQYF. The CDR3 nucleotides are TGCAGCGTTGAAGATCGGGGAAAGGTGGGGGGAGAGCAGTACTTC.